This TCR beta chain emerged from a study of cytomegalovirus exposure and HLA in healthy donors listed by TCRdb under 2017. Turning to the overall study: According to an earlier analysis of around 600 of the donors, about 179 million T cells yielded 117 million unique TCR beta sequences and 276 Gb of sequence data. The study aimed to test whether cataloging public T cell receptors could reveal signatures of past pathogen exposure. Besides the first cohort of about 730 subjects, a separate validation cohort made up of roughly 130 different subjects was used. Every repertoire in the discovery cohort had been generated on one and the same sequencing platform. In an earlier analysis of 500 to 650 of the donors, high-throughput TCR beta sequencing was used to judge whether each TCR beta V gene segment behaved as functional or pseudogenic. The number of donors typed differed by locus, with roughly 629-640 for A, B, C, DRB1 and DQB1, 522 for DQA1, approximately 580 for DPA1, and 450 to 480 for DPB1. The genetic ancestry cluster associated with self-reported Caucasian donors included over 65% of the roughly 400 genotyped donors. To predict cytomegalovirus infection status, the study combined high-throughput TCR immunosequencing, statistical association of individual TCRs with disease status, and machine learning. Among a few hundred genotyped donors of the cohort, an average of around 240,000 unique TCR beta nucleotide sequences were sequenced per donor, about a sixth of them non-productive. Donor age, sex, ethnicity and CMV serostatus were compiled alongside the repertoire data. About 330 gigabases of sequencing data and roughly 81 million unique TCR sequences made up an early release that covered 640 HLA-typed donors. Using immunosequencing, the study profiled T cell repertoires from 500 to 800 subjects and related those repertoires to cytomegalovirus serostatus. Roughly 5 DR-DQ haplotypes were handled as single units for association and clustering, since linkage in the cohort was strong. Both class I and class II loci were covered by HLA typing, at four-digit resolution. A later genetic analysis used genome-wide SNP genotypes for about three fifths of the 666 donors, treating that subset as a discovery cohort. In the later analysis, no new phenotypic data were used to find candidate immune exposures; instead, reliance was placed on TCR beta sequences and their occurrence across donors. To study patterns of TCR occurrence, a later analysis re-analyzed previously published TCR beta repertoires from 600 to 750 donors and added high-resolution HLA genotyping. The study at large found these results: The authors suggested that the approach could potentially be generalized to other disease states and immunological phenotypes. Strong co-occurrence of HLA alleles, especially DR and DQ, made assigning TCR associations to individual alleles difficult. A total of about 180 TCR beta chains were listed by the study as associated with cytomegalovirus. For the cohort, immune exposure information was limited to CMV serostatus. Because the 87-base-pair reads could not distinguish some IMGT-functional V segments, including TRBV6-2 and TRBV6-3, those segments were excluded. A further reported finding was that TCR beta sequences accurately predicted the HLA-A and HLA-B alleles for most subjects in the first cohort. Compared with equally common non-associated chains, HLA-associated TCR beta chains in a later analysis were more clonally expanded and had lower generation probabilities. Most TCR sequences were observed very rarely across donors, whereas some public TCRs were present in many individuals. Because some donors lacked HLA typing at each locus, the association tests relied only on the typed subset. A cluster of highly shared sequence variants was judged likely to be a technical artifact of the sequencing pipeline. Roughly uniform sequencing depth across donors was assumed in presence/absence analyses, although this assumption may not hold. The classifier was reported to diagnose cytomegalovirus status with high specificity and sensitivity in both the original and validation cohorts. In a later analysis, some 17,000 TCR beta sequences were associated with specific HLA alleles at a false discovery rate of 0.05. Broadly in line with IMGT annotations, most TCR beta V segments showed up in productive rearrangements about 90% or about 30% of the time in an earlier analysis of around 600 of the donors. A later analysis reported that several top co-occurrence clusters appeared linked to parvovirus B19, influenza, CMV and Epstein-Barr virus. Compared with the approximately 670-donor mean, donors in an Asian-associated ancestry cluster had fewer N-insertions in productive TCRs, according to a later genetic analysis. Linkage disequilibrium might explain the correlated functional status among segregating V segments, but an unknown experimental factor could not be ruled out. Most CMV-associated TCR beta chains appeared to be HLA-restricted in a later analysis, and the HLA associations seemed to be driven largely by CMV exposure. A later analysis found that TCR association rates varied across HLA loci, with DRB1 alleles showing the most associated TCRs and HLA-C alleles the fewest. In vitro tests confirmed that a few of the cytomegalovirus-associated TCR beta chains recognize cytomegalovirus antigens. The cohort was sequenced for TCR beta chains only, and without alpha or paired-chain data the features that could be detected were limited. In a later genetic analysis, a missense DCLRE1C variant was associated with V-gene and J-gene trimming of TCR beta chains, and the association was replicated in an independent cohort. Because counts were too low, about 18 rarely observed V segments, including chromosome 9 orphons, were excluded from the earlier analysis of around 640 of the donors.

The cohort was made up of roughly 670 healthy bone marrow donors. Cohort members were all nominally healthy when sampled, although unrecorded immune exposures were likely present. The donor tested CMV seronegative and was one of the 352 seronegative cohort members. Every donor gave a peripheral blood sample, and the peripheral blood mononuclear cells from that sample were used for TCR beta sequencing. The Qiagen DNeasy Blood Extraction Kit was used to extract genomic DNA from the blood cell samples. For this clone: What antigen it recognizes has not been identified. The sample holds no much larger clone one base away, and base qualities are not on file.

Libraries were built with the immunoSEQ multiplex PCR assay. For the multiplex PCR, a mixture combining 60 forward primers for TCR Vbeta segments and 13 reverse primers for TCR Jbeta segments was used. The CDR3 region of rearranged TCR beta genes was amplified from genomic DNA with a multiplex PCR assay. The Illumina HiSeq System was used to sequence the amplified TCR beta libraries as 87-base-pair reads. Processing in the source paper ran as follows. A later analysis counted some 74 million unique TCR beta chains across the approximately 700 repertoires, and 9.5 million to 11 million of these chains were shared by at least two donors. To remove PCR and sequencing errors, raw reads were error-corrected and collapsed into unique sequences using a nearest-neighbor algorithm that merged closely related sequences. Alignment of CDR3 sequences to IMGT reference sequences was used to assign V, D and J gene segments. Each retained sequence needed at least a six-nucleotide match to both a V gene segment and a J gene segment. Rearrangements were classified as productive when the CDR3 lacked stop codons and remained in frame with V and J, and all other rearrangements were classified as non-productive. CDR3 was defined by IMGT convention, running from the second conserved V-encoded cysteine to the conserved J-encoded phenylalanine. In an earlier analysis of roughly 610 of the donors, sequences lacking an unambiguous match to a single V gene segment were excluded. In an earlier analysis of 500 to 750 of the donors, V segments were called functional above 56.7% productive rearrangements and were called segregating when the between-donor standard deviation exceeded 5%. To diagnose cytomegalovirus status from the catalog of TCR beta chain sequences, a statistical classification framework was built. In a later analysis, TCR nucleotide sequences were compared against IMGT/GENE-DB human TR gene sequences so that V and J genes could be assigned. The TCRdist pipeline was used in a later analysis to assign CDR3 sequences and most-parsimonious VDJ recombination scenarios. In a later analysis, every TCR beta chain was defined by the combination of its CDR3 amino acid sequence and its V-gene family, and reads without a unique V-gene family were dropped. A later analysis removed 450 to 600 highly shared, low-generation-probability nucleotide sequences to deal with suspected cross-contamination and a sequencing artifact. For each public chain, a later analysis derived a clonal expansion index from normalized ranks of inferred template counts within each repertoire. In a later analysis, generation probabilities were computed using a VDJ recombination model fitted to out-of-frame rearrangements, and the results were checked against IGoR. A later analysis scored TCR-TCR, TCR-HLA and TCR-CMV co-occurrence with hypergeometric tests, applying a repertoire-size bias correction to TCR pairs. To estimate false discovery rates, a later analysis permuted the HLA or CMV assignments 20 times. In a later analysis, co-occurring TCRs were grouped using DBSCAN, with TCRdist sequence similarity added in when clustering inside HLA-allele-positive subsets. Repertoires with fewer than 30,000 or more than 120,000 public chains, plus five repertoires with anomalous nucleotide sharing, were excluded from co-occurrence clustering. TCRdb obtained this table from immuneACCESS and retained in-frame rearrangements with V and J assigned. These tables miss some clones; where compared with another copy, unresolved V genes account for less than half of the shortfall, and the remainder is unexplained. That table gives V, J and clone size, and the DNA gave D and trimming. The sample contains roughly 120,000 clones, around 86% of them found a single time. In total, the top ten clones hold 2.2% of the sample.

The CDR3, from cysteine to phenylalanine, totals 11 residues. Only the CDR3 part of the read is kept: 33 bases, read in frame from the first base. Trimmed from V: 3 bases; trimmed from J: 7 bases; junction bases lacking a gene match: 0. Taken from the germline V gene (reference sequence), the CDR1 and CDR2 loops are GTSNPN and SVGIG. The TCR sequence derives from a middle-aged woman in good health and CMV-seronegative. The receptor chain draws on TRBV30 and TRBJ2-7; TRBD2 matches 10 bases in the middle. Sequences were obtained from PBMCs. The CDR3 amino acid sequence is: CAWRLAGEQYF. DNA sequence: TGTGCCTGGAGACTAGCGGGGGAGCAGTACTTC.